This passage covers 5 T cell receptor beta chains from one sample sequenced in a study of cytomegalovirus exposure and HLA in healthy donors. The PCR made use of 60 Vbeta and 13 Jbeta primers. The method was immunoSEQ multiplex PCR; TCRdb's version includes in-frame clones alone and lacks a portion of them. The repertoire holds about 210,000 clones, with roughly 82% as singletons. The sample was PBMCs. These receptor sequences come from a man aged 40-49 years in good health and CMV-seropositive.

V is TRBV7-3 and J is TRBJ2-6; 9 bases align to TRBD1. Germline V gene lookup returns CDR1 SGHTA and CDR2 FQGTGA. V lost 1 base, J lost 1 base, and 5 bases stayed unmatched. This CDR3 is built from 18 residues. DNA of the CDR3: TGTGCCAGCAGCTTAAGAGCACAGGGGGCGTCTGGGGCCAACGTCCTGACTTTC. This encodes CASSLRAQGASGANVLTF.

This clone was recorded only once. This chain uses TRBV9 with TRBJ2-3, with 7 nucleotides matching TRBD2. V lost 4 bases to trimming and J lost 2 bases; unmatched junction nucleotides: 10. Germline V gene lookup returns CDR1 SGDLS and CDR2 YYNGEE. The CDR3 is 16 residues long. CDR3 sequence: CASSPGTSAVTDTQYF. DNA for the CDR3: TGTGCCAGCAGCCCCGGTACTAGCGCAGTCACAGATACGCAGTATTTT.

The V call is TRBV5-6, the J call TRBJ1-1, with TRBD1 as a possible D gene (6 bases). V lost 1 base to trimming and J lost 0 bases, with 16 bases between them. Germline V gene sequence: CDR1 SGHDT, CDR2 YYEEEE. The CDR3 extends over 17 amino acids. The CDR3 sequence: CASSLRGRGYMNTEAFF. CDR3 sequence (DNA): TGTGCCAGCAGCTTGCGTGGCAGGGGCTACATGAACACTGAAGCTTTCTTT.

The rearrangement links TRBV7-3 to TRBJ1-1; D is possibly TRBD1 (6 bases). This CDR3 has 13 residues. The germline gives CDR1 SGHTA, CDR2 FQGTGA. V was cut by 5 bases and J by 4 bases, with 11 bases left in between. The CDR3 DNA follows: TGTGCCAGCAGCATCGGACAGTTCACTGAAGCTTTCTTT. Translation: CASSIGQFTEAFF.

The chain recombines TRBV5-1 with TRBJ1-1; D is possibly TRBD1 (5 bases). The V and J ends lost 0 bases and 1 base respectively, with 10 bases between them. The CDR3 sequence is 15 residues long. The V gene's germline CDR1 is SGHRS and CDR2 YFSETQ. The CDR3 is CASSLVPGENTEAFF. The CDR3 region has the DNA TGCGCCAGCAGCTTGGTCCCGGGGGAGAACACTGAAGCTTTCTTT. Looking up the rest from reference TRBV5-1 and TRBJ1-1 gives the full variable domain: KAGVTQTPRYLIKTRGQQVTLSCSPISGHRSVSWYQQTPGQGLQFLFEYFSETQRNKGNFPGRFSGRQFSNSRSEMNVSTLELGDSALYLCASSLVPGENTEAFFGQGTRLTVV.